The 23 T cell receptor beta chains listed next were all sequenced from one sample in a study of cytomegalovirus exposure and HLA in healthy donors. PCR involved 60 Vbeta and 13 Jbeta primers. Profiled with immunoSEQ multiplex PCR; TCRdb holds only in-frame clones, not every one. The table shows 200,000 or so clones, with about 90% occurring only once. Sequencing was performed on PBMCs. Receptors were obtained from a girl less than two years old in good health and CMV-seronegative.

This sequence joins TRBV11-2 and TRBJ2-7; TRBD2 is a possible D gene (5 bases). From germline, CDR1 is SGHAT and CDR2 FQNNGV. CDR3 length equals 17 residues. Between the trimmed V and J ends, which lost 3 bases and 0 bases, there was a span of 18 bases. CDR3 sequence reads: CASSFRAGGSYSYEQYF. The CDR3 bases are TGTGCCAGCAGCTTTAGGGCGGGCGGGTCGTACTCCTACGAGCAGTACTTC.

The J gene is TRBJ2-1, the V gene TRBV13; 12 nucleotides agree with TRBD2. Trimming at V came to 2 bases and at J to 2 bases, leaving 7 bases not matched to a gene. CDR3 length: 18 residues. Germline V lookup: CDR1 PRHDT, CDR2 FYEKMQ (reference sequence). Here the CDR3 DNA reads TGTGCCAGCAGCTTACGGGTAGGACTAGCGGGAACCTACAATGAGCAGTTCTTC. Its protein product is CASSLRVGLAGTYNEQFF.

The chain carries TRBV19 and TRBJ1-2, with a weak D call TRBD1 (5 bases). Germline V gene sequence: CDR1 LNHDA, CDR2 SQIVND (reference sequence). The CDR3 has 13 residues. Between the trimmed V and J ends, which lost 2 bases and 8 bases, there was a span of 12 bases. CDR3 bases: TGTGCCAGTAGTATATACAGGACGGGCGGCTACACCTTC. Encoded protein: CASSIYRTGGYTF.

This chain uses TRBV4-1 with TRBJ2-1; 12 nucleotides align to TRBD2. This CDR3 region has 16 residues. V trimming: 2 bases; J trimming: 4 bases; junction bases outside the gene matches: 3. CDR1 and CDR2 from the germline V gene are MGHRA and YSYEKL. The CDR3 protein is CASSQPTSGRYNEQFF. The CDR3 DNA follows: TGCGCCAGCAGCCAACCGACTAGCGGGAGATACAATGAGCAGTTCTTC.

The chain combines TRBV2 with TRBJ2-7; 15 bases map to TRBD2. Losses at the gene ends were 5 bases for V and 0 bases for J; bases not matched to a gene: 11. The CDR3 has 19 amino acids. The germline V gene has CDR1 SNHLY and CDR2 FYNNEI. CDR3 residues: CASSRTGLAGGTVSYEQYF. The CDR3 DNA reads as TGTGCCAGCAGTCGCACTGGACTAGCGGGAGGGACTGTCTCCTACGAGCAGTACTTC.

This clone has a single count. This chain joins TRBV27 and TRBJ2-7; 11 bases align to TRBD2. The germline CDR1 and CDR2 sequences are MNHEY and SMNVEV (reference sequence). Trimming at V came to 3 bases and at J to 2 bases, leaving 12 bases not matched to a gene. This CDR3 has 18 amino acids. The CDR3 DNA is TGTGCCAGCAGTTTTTTGATAGCGGGGGGGCGTCCGACCTACGAGCAGTACTTC. It specifies CASSFLIAGGRPTYEQYF.

The genes are TRBV7-9 and TRBJ1-2, with 9 bases lining up with TRBD1. The germline gives CDR1 SEHNR, CDR2 FQNEAQ (reference sequence). The CDR3 is made up of 15 amino acids. J was trimmed by 0 bases and V by 5 bases; bases with no gene match: 4. This CDR3 reads CASSKDRGPNYGYTF. In nucleotides, the CDR3 is TGTGCCAGCAGCAAGGACAGGGGACCTAACTATGGCTACACCTTC.

This chain uses TRBV25-1 with TRBJ2-5, with TRBD1 matching over 8 bases. The length of the CDR3 is 17 residues. V gave up 5 bases and J gave up 2 bases; unmatched junction bases: 13. CDR1 MGHDK and CDR2 SYGVNS come from the germline V gene. The CDR3 protein is CASSLLGTGEFQETQYF. As DNA, the CDR3 is TGTGCCAGCAGTCTGCTTGGGACAGGAGAATTTCAAGAGACCCAGTACTTC. The full variable domain, rest sourced from reference TRBV25-1 and TRBJ2-5, is EADIYQTPRYLVIGTGKKITLECSQTMGHDKMYWYQQDPGMELHLIHYSYGVNSTEKGDLSSESTVSRIRTEHFPLTLESARPSHTSQYLCASSLLGTGEFQETQYFGPGTRLLVL.

The chain carries TRBV5-3 and TRBJ2-3; 12 bases line up with TRBD2. TRBV5-3 carries the ORF label, with uncertain function. V shed 3 bases and J 1 base; nucleotides not matched to a gene: 15. The CDR3 is 20 amino acids. The CDR3 nucleotides are TGTGCCAGAAGCTCGCTTTTATGCAGGACTAGCGGGACCCGCACAGATACGCAGTATTTT. Amino acid sequence: CARSSLLCRTSGTRTDTQYF.

CDR3 region: CASSSGLAGRKRGDEQYF. The DNA of the CDR3 is TGTGCCAGCAGCTCGGGACTAGCGGGACGAAAAAGAGGGGACGAGCAGTACTTC. This chain joins TRBV7-2 and TRBJ2-7; 13 positions match TRBD2. The CDR3 runs 18 residues. Germline V gene data show CDR1 as SGHTA and CDR2 as FQGNSA. V shed 4 bases, J shed 5 bases, and the junction held 14 bases outside the gene matches.

This clone was recorded once. The chain couples TRBV13 to TRBJ1-2, with 8 bases aligning to TRBD1. The CDR3 sequence is 17 residues long. The ends lost 3 bases at V and 2 bases at J; junction bases unmatched: 11. Germline V CDR1 and CDR2: PRHDT, FYEKMQ (reference sequence). The CDR3 here is CASSLGPGDRLNYGYTF. The CDR3 coding sequence is TGTGCCAGCAGCTTGGGGCCAGGGGACAGGTTAAACTATGGCTACACCTTC.

This clone was detected only once. V usage is TRBV7-3 and J usage is TRBJ2-3; tentative D call: TRBD2 (6 bases). This CDR3 is 15 amino acids long. Germline V gene lookup returns CDR1 SGHTA and CDR2 FQGTGA. V was trimmed by 2 bases and J by 2 bases, leaving 11 bases between them. In nucleotides, the CDR3 is TGTGCCAGCAGCTTAGGGTCGGGAGCCACAGATACGCAGTATTTT. Translation gives CASSLGSGATDTQYF.

The chain joins TRBV12-5 to TRBJ1-1; D might be TRBD1 (5 bases). Germline CDR1 reads LGHNT; CDR2 reads FRNRAP. There are 13 residues in the CDR3. The germline V and J ends were trimmed by 1 base and 5 bases, with 8 bases remaining between them. The CDR3 sequence is CASGLDQGTEAFF. CDR3 DNA: TGTGCTAGTGGTTTGGACCAGGGTACTGAAGCTTTCTTT. The full variable domain, in which reference TRBV12-5 and TRBJ1-1 provide the parts outside the CDR3, is DARVTQTPRHKVTEMGQEVTMRCQPILGHNTVFWYRQTMMQGLELLAYFRNRAPLDDSGMPKDRFSAEMPDATLATLKIQPSEPRDSAVYFCASGLDQGTEAFFGQGTRLTVV.

This clone was detected a few times. CDR3 in DNA: TGTGCCATCAGTGAGTCCCTTGGCAGGGTTAACTATGGCTACACCTTC. Protein: CAISESLGRVNYGYTF. The chain combines TRBV10-3 with TRBJ1-2; a weak D match, TRBD1 (5 bases). Germline V gives CDR1 ENHRY, CDR2 SYGVKD. The CDR3 totals 16 residues. With 0 bases removed from V and 1 base from J, the gap between germline ends came to 12 bases.

V is TRBV27 and J is TRBJ2-2; maybe TRBD2 (5 bases). Germline V lookup: CDR1 MNHEY, CDR2 SMNVEV (reference sequence). V gave up 2 bases and J gave up 7 bases, with 8 bases separating them. This CDR3 spans 13 amino acids. The CDR3 here is CASSLKGVGELFF. The CDR3 nucleotides read TGTGCCAGCAGTTTAAAGGGAGTCGGGGAGCTGTTTTTT.

V gene TRBV15 combines with J gene TRBJ2-7; D perhaps matches TRBD2 (7 bases). The V and J ends lost 3 bases and 1 base respectively, with 13 bases between them. Per germline, CDR1 LNHNV and CDR2 YYDKDF (reference sequence). There are 15 residues in the CDR3. As DNA, the CDR3 is TGTGCCACCAGCAGGGGAGGGGGGGAGTCCTACGAGCAGTACTTC. Residues: CATSRGGGESYEQYF.

This clone was counted a few times. The chain links TRBV5-5 to TRBJ2-1; TRBD2 matches at 7 bases. Per the germline V gene, CDR1 is SGHKS and CDR2 is YYEKEE (reference sequence). The ends lost 1 base at V and 4 bases at J; junction bases unmatched: 5. The CDR3 is made up of 15 amino acids. For the CDR3, the DNA is TGTGCCAGCAGCTTGCGAGGGAGGGATTACAATGAGCAGTTCTTC. Residues: CASSLRGRDYNEQFF.

The J gene is TRBJ2-5, the V gene TRBV7-2; 9 bases are shared with TRBD1. V dropped 9 bases and J dropped 4; count of bases not matched to a gene: 12. Germline V gene sequence: CDR1 SGHTA, CDR2 FQGNSA. CDR3 length: 15 amino acids. CDR3 protein: CASGGGTGKGETQYF. DNA of the CDR3: TGTGCCAGTGGTGGCGGGACAGGGAAGGGAGAGACCCAGTACTTC.

The rearrangement joins TRBV6-1 to TRBJ2-6, with D uncertain. Germline V CDR1 and CDR2: MNHNS, SASEGT. The V end lost 7 bases, the J end lost 0 bases, and 10 bases lay between the germline ends. The CDR3 spans 15 residues. CDR3 loop: CASMAQDSGANVLTF. The CDR3 bases are TGTGCCAGCATGGCCCAGGACTCTGGGGCCAACGTCCTGACTTTC.

Comment on this clone: This CDR3 is also generated by other DNA sequences in the sample. The chain links TRBV6-5 to TRBJ2-7, with 9 bases identical to TRBD2. This CDR3 is built from 15 residues. Germline CDR1 is MNHEY and CDR2 is SVGAGI. V was clipped by 6 bases and J by 0 bases; unmatched bases: 6. The CDR3 sequence: CASRRLAVSSYEQYF. CDR3 coding DNA: TGTGCCAGCAGGCGACTAGCGGTTAGCTCCTACGAGCAGTACTTC.

The chain uses TRBV7-9 and TRBJ2-4, with 7 nucleotides matching TRBD2. Germline lookup yields CDR1 SEHNR and CDR2 FQNEAQ (reference sequence). This CDR3 is 15 amino acids long. Trimming took 4 bases from V and 0 from J; bases not matched to a gene: 3. The CDR3 DNA follows: TGTGCCAGCAGCTCCGCGGGGGAAGCCAAAAACATTCAGTACTTC. Translated: CASSSAGEAKNIQYF. Full variable domain (remainder filled in from reference TRBV7-9 and TRBJ2-4): DTGVSQNPRHKITKRGQNVTFRCDPISEHNRLYWYRQTLGQGPEFLTYFQNEAQLEKSRLLSDRFSAERPKGSFSTLEIQRTEQGDSAMYLCASSSAGEAKNIQYFGAGTRLSVL.

V and J are TRBV10-3 and TRBJ2-7; 8 bases align to TRBD2. The CDR3 spans 14 residues. Trimming removed 6 bases from V and 4 bases from J; junction bases left unmatched: 8. Germline CDR1 and CDR2: ENHRY and SYGVKD. The CDR3 DNA reads as TGTGCCATCAGATCGACTAGCGAGAGGTACGAGCAGTACTTC. Its protein is CAIRSTSERYEQYF.

This clone appeared a single time. The chain carries TRBV18 and TRBJ1-2; 7 bases align to TRBD1. This CDR3 is 13 amino acids long. J was trimmed by 7 bases and V by 2 bases; bases with no gene match: 4. Germline CDR1 reads KGHSH; CDR2 reads LQKENI. CDR3 DNA: TGTGCCAGCTCACCAAGGGGACAGACTGGCTACACCTTC. This gives the protein CASSPRGQTGYTF.